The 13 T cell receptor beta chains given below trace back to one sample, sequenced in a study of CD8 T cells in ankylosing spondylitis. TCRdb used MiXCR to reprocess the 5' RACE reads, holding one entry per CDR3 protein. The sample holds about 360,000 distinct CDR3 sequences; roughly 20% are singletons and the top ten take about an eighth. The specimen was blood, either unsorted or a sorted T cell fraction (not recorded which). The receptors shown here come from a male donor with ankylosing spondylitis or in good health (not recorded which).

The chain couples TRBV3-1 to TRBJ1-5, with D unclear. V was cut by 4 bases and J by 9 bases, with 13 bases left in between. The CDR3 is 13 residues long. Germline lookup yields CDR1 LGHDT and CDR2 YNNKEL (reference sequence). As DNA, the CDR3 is TGTGCCAGCAGCCCCACGAGCCTTGGGCCCCAGCATTTT. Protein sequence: CASSPTSLGPQHF.

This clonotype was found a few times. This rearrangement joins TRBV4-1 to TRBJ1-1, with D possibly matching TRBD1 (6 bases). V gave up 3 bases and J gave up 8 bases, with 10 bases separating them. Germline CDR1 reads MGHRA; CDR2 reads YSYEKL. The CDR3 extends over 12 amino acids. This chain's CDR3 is CASSHRQGEAFF. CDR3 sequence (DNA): TGCGCCAGCAGCCATCGTCAGGGGGAAGCTTTCTTT.

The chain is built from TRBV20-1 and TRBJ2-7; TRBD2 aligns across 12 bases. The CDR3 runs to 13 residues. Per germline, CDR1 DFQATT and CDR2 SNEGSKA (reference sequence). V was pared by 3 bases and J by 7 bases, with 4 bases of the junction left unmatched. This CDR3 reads CSASRLAGVEQYF. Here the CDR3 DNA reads TGCAGTGCTAGTCGACTAGCGGGGGTGGAGCAGTACTTC.

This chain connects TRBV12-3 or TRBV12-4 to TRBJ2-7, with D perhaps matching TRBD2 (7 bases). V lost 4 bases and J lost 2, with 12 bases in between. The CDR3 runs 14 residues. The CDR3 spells CASSWGGLTYEQYF. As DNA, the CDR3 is TGTGCCAGCAGTTGGGGGGGCCTTACCTACGAGCAGTACTTC.

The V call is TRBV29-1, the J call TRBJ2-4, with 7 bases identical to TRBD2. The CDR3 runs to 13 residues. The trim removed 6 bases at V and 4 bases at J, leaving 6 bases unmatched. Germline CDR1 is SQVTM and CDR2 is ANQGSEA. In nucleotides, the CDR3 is TGCAGCGTCATTGCAGCGGGGAAAAACATTCAGTACTTC. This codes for CSVIAAGKNIQYF. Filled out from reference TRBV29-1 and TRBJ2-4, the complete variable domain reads SAVISQKPSRDICQRGTSLTIQCQVDSQVTMMFWYRQQPGQSLTLIATANQGSEATYESGFVIDKFPISRPNLTFSTLTVSNMSPEDSSIYLCSVIAAGKNIQYFGAGTRLSVL.

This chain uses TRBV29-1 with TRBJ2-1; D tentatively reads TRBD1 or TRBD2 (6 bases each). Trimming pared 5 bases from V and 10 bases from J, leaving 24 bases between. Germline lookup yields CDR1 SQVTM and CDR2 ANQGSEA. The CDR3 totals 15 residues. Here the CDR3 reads CSVRGLMDSRDEQFF. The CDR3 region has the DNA TGCAGCGTTCGGGGGCTCATGGACAGCCGAGACGAGCAGTTCTTC.

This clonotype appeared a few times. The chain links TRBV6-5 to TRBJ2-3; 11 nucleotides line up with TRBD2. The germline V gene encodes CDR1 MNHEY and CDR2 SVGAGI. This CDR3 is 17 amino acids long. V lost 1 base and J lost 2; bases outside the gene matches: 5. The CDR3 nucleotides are TGTGCCAGCAGTTACTACGCTAGCGGGGGGATCACAGATACGCAGTATTTT. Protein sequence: CASSYYASGGITDTQYF.

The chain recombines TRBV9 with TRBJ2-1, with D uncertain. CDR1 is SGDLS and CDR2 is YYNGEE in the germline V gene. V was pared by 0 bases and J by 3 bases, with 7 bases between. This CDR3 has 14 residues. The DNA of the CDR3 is TGTGCCAGCAGCGTAGAGGAAGACTACAATGAGCAGTTCTTC. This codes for CASSVEEDYNEQFF.

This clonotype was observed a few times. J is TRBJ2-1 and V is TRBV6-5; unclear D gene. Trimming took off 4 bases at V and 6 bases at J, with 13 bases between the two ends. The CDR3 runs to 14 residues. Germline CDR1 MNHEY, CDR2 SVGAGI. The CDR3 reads CASSSKGESNEQFF. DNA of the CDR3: TGTGCCAGCAGTTCTAAGGGCGAGTCCAATGAGCAGTTCTTC.

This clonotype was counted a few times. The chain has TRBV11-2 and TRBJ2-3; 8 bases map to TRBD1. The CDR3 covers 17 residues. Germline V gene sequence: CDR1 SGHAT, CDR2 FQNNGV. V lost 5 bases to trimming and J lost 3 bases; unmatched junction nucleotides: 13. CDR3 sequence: CASSPPPDREMTDTQYF. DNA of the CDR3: TGTGCCAGCAGCCCACCCCCGGACAGGGAAATGACAGATACGCAGTATTTT.

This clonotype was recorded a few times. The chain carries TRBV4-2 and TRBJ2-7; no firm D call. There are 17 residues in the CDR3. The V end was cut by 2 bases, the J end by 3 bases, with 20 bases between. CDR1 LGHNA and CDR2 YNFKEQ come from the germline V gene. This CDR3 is CASSQRHSDLLYYEQYF. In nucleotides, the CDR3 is TGTGCCAGCAGCCAACGACATTCGGACCTTCTATACTACGAGCAGTACTTC.

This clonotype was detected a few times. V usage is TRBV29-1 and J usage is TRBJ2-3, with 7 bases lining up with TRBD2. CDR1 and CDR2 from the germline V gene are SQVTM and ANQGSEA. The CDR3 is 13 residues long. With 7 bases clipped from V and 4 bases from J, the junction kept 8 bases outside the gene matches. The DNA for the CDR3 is TGCAGCGCTCTAGCGGAGGGTGCAGATACGCAGTATTTT. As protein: CSALAEGADTQYF.

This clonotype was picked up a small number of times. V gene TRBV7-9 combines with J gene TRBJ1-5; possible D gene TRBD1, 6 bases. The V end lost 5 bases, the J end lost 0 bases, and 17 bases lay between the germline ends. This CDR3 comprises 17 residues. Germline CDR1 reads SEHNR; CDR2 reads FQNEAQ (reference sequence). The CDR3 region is CASSATEPGASNQPQHF. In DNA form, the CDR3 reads TGTGCCAGCAGCGCTACAGAGCCAGGGGCTAGCAATCAGCCCCAGCATTTT.